These T cell receptor beta chains were read from a single sample in a study of shared clonotypes between healthy human individuals. Only in-frame clones appear in the TCRdb table, and some are missing; sequencing was by immunoSEQ multiplex PCR. This sample has over 1.5 million clones, with 98% found just once. Sequencing used naive CD4+ T cells sorted from blood. These TCRs come from a man aged 30 to 39 in good health. Both conserved end residues are part of each CDR3. The D gene is left open where the match is weak. Some rows have no size entry. The others give once, few or many, or a class for an expanded clone.

j_call v_call clone_size d_call cdr3_nt cdr3_aa
TRBJ1-5 TRBV9 NA NA TGTGCCAGCAGCCCCGGGGGCAATCAGCCCCAGCATTTT CASSPGGNQPQHF
TRBJ2-5 TRBV19 NA TRBD2 TGTGCCAGTAGTTACCACTCCGGACTAGCGGGAGACGAGACCCAGTACTTC CASSYHSGLAGDETQYF
TRBJ1-2 TRBV20-1 NA NA TGCAGTGCTAGAGAACTGTATGGCTACACCTTC CSARELYGYTF
TRBJ1-2 TRBV5-1 NA NA TGCGCCAGCAGCTTGCCGGATGGCAGCGGCTACACCTTC CASSLPDGSGYTF
TRBJ2-7 TRBV6-1 NA TRBD2 TGTGCCAGCAGTGAGCAGGGACTAAAGGACTACGAGCAGTACTTC CASSEQGLKDYEQYF
TRBJ2-3 TRBV28 NA NA TGTGCCAGCAGCGCTACAGGCACAGATACGCAGTATTTT CASSATGTDTQYF
TRBJ1-5 TRBV2 NA NA TGTGCCAGCAGCCAGAGGCAGGGACGGAATCAGCCCCAGCATTTT CASSQRQGRNQPQHF
TRBJ2-1 TRBV11-3 once NA TGTGCCAGCAGCCCCGGGACTTCCTCCTACAATGAGCAGTTCTTC CASSPGTSSYNEQFF
TRBJ1-1 TRBV29-1 NA NA TGCAGCGTCGCAGGGGTCTACACTGAAGCTTTCTTT CSVAGVYTEAFF
TRBJ2-7 TRBV7-8 NA NA TGTGCCAGCAGCGCGAGAACCGGGACGCAAACCTCCTACGAGCAGTACTTC CASSARTGTQTSYEQYF
TRBJ2-1 TRBV5-4 NA NA TGTGCCAGCAGCTTGGGCGGGAAAGTTTACAATGAGCAGTTCTTC CASSLGGKVYNEQFF
TRBJ2-1 TRBV19 NA TRBD2 TGTGCCAGTAGTATAGCGGGAGGCCGATCCACCTACAATGAGCAGTTCTTC CASSIAGGRSTYNEQFF
TRBJ2-5 TRBV18 NA NA TGTGCCAGCTCACCTTGGGGGGACCAAGAGACCCAGTACTTC CASSPWGDQETQYF
TRBJ1-5 TRBV7-7 few NA TGTGCTAGCAGGCGGACAGTTAGCAATCAGCCCCAGCATTTT CASRRTVSNQPQHF
TRBJ2-7 TRBV28 NA NA TGTGCCAGCAGTTTATGGGCGGGGGCGAAGGAGTACTTC CASSLWAGAKEYF
TRBJ2-6 TRBV11-2 NA TRBD1 TGTGCCAGCAGCTTAGATGCGGACAGGGGCAGGTCTGGGGCCAACGTCCTGACTTTC CASSLDADRGRSGANVLTF
TRBJ1-5 TRBV4-3 NA NA TGCGCCAGCAGCCAAGATCGGGACAACAATCAGCCCCAGCATTTT CASSQDRDNNQPQHF
TRBJ1-1 TRBV9 NA NA TGTGCCAGCAGCGCCGTCTCTAGTCTGGGGGGGAATCGTCACACTGAAGCTTTCTTT CASSAVSSLGGNRHTEAFF
TRBJ1-1 TRBV18 NA NA TGTGCCAGCTCACCACCTAGACACCTGAACACTGAAGCTTTCTTT CASSPPRHLNTEAFF
TRBJ2-7 TRBV15 NA NA TGTGCCACCAGCTCAGATTCGGGTTTAGGCGAGCAGTACTTC CATSSDSGLGEQYF
TRBJ2-7 TRBV7-2 once TRBD2 TGTGCCAGCAGCCGACTAGCTTCCCCGTCCTACGAGCAGTACTTC CASSRLASPSYEQYF
TRBJ2-2 TRBV30 NA NA TGTGCCTGGAGTGAGACAGGCCCACCCGGGGAGCTGTTTTTT CAWSETGPPGELFF
TRBJ1-4 TRBV2 once TRBD1 TGTGCCAGCAGGAAGGACAGGGGATTTGAAAAACTGTTTTTT CASRKDRGFEKLFF